This T cell receptor (beta chain) originates from a study of shared clonotypes between healthy human individuals. An assay was performed, and its level was deep. Only in-frame clones appear in the TCRdb table, and some are missing; sequencing was by immunoSEQ multiplex PCR. This sample has about 2.3 million clones, with approximately 95% found just once. The germline V gene encodes CDR1 SGHRS and CDR2 YFSETQ. Losses at the gene ends were 6 bases for V and 2 bases for J; bases not matched to a gene: 6. This CDR3 is 14 amino acids long. This sequence joins TRBV5-1 and TRBJ1-2; TRBD1 aligns across 8 bases. This TCR derives from a man in his late teens or twenties in good health. Some clones in this sample may be carry-over from other donors' samples. The sample was naive CD4+ T cells from PBMCs. Documented subset: CD45RA+ positively selected. CDR3 DNA: TGCGCCAGCAACCCCGGGACAGGAAACTATGGCTACACCTTC. It yields the protein CASNPGTGNYGYTF.